A single sample gave rise to the 9 T cell receptor beta chains below, sequenced in a study of blood T cell repertoires in COVID-19. Generated by immunoSEQ multiplex PCR, the TCRdb table keeps only in-frame clones and is missing some. This table has over 150,000 clones, more than 75% appearing once. Input material: peripheral blood. These receptors were taken from a man aged 40-49 years with active or convalescent COVID-19.

The genes are TRBV7-9 and TRBJ1-1, with D perhaps matching TRBD1 (6 bases). This CDR3 is built from 14 residues. CDR1 and CDR2 (germline): SEHNR, FQNEAQ (reference sequence). V shed 5 bases and J shed 8 bases, with 18 bases lying between them. CDR3 sequence (DNA): TGTGCCAGCAGCCACCCCGAGCGGGGGCGGGAAGCTTTCTTT. This translates into CASSHPERGREAFF.

The chain recombines TRBV21-1 with TRBJ1-5. TRBV21-1 is flagged as a pseudogene. The CDR3 extends over 12 amino acids. The CDR3 region has the DNA TGTGCCAGCTGCGGGAAAAATCAGCCCCAGCATTTT. Translated, it gives CASCGKNQPQHF.

The V call is TRBV10-3, the J call TRBJ1-4; D is unresolved. The V gene lost 0 bases and the J gene lost 0 bases, with 5 bases spanning the gap. The CDR3 is 15 residues long. The V gene's germline CDR1 is ENHRY and CDR2 SYGVKD. The CDR3 region has the DNA TGTGCCATCAGTGAGTCAGGAGCAACTAATGAAAAACTGTTTTTT. Its protein is CAISESGATNEKLFF.

The V gene is TRBV6-5, the J gene TRBJ2-5; 7 bases match TRBD1. The CDR3 has 14 amino acids. The V and J ends lost 8 bases and 6 bases, in that order; junction bases with no gene match: 12. Germline values: CDR1 MNHEY, CDR2 SVGAGI. The CDR3 region has the DNA TGTGCCAGCGGCCTAGGACAGGAAATGAAGACCCAGTACTTC. It yields the protein CASGLGQEMKTQYF.

V gene TRBV7-3 combines with J gene TRBJ2-2, with TRBD2 matching over 8 bases. This CDR3 comprises 13 residues. Germline assignment: CDR1 SGHTA and CDR2 FQGTGA. The ends lost 5 bases at V and 6 bases at J; junction bases unmatched: 2. The DNA for the CDR3 is TGTGCCAGCAGCCCGGGGGGGCCCGGGGAGCTGTTTTTT. Its protein product is CASSPGGPGELFF.

The chain is built from TRBV7-4 and TRBJ1-5; 7 nucleotides align to TRBD1. V was clipped by 5 bases and J by 3 bases; unmatched bases: 10. The CDR3 is 16 amino acids. Germline lookup yields CDR1 SGHVT and CDR2 SQSDAQ. CDR3 sequence: CASSRRTGSVNQPQHF. CDR3 in DNA: TGTGCCAGCAGCCGACGGACAGGTAGTGTCAATCAGCCCCAGCATTTT.

This chain connects TRBV7-9 to TRBJ1-1; tentatively, D is TRBD1 (5 bases). The CDR3 runs 14 residues. Germline values: CDR1 SEHNR, CDR2 FQNEAQ (reference sequence). V gave up 5 bases and J gave up 4 bases, with 14 bases separating them. CDR3: CASSPLEGRTEAFF. CDR3 coding DNA: TGTGCCAGCAGCCCGCTGGAGGGGCGCACTGAAGCTTTCTTT.

The chain combines TRBV7-3 with TRBJ2-3; D perhaps matches TRBD2 (5 bases). The V gene's germline CDR1 is SGHTA and CDR2 FQGTGA. Trimming took off 5 bases at V and 0 bases at J, with 9 bases between the two ends. This CDR3 region has 14 residues. CDR3 DNA: TGTGCCAGCAGCATCCGGGATAGCACAGATACGCAGTATTTT. Its protein is CASSIRDSTDTQYF.

The chain uses TRBV9 and TRBJ2-2; the D is unclear. This CDR3 region has 17 residues. Deletions cut 0 bases from V and 2 bases from J, with 14 bases between. Looked up from germline, CDR1 is SGDLS and CDR2 is YYNGEE. The CDR3: CASSVVAATKNTGELFF. CDR3 DNA: TGTGCCAGCAGCGTAGTCGCGGCTACGAAAAACACCGGGGAGCTGTTTTTT.